The source of this T cell receptor beta chain is a study of blood T cell repertoires in COVID-19. Study background: Sample material is recorded as cDNA or gDNA derived from T cells, B-cell-depleted T cells, or PBMCs.

The CDR3 loop spans 15 amino acids. The germline CDR1 and CDR2 sequences are SGHDT and YYEEEE. The trim removed 0 bases at V and 7 bases at J, leaving 5 bases unmatched. Original data processing: Researchers report that nucleated cell counts were estimated from reference gene primer amplification. The data were produced by immunoSEQ multiplex PCR, yet TCRdb's version contains in-frame clones alone and is incomplete. V and J calls and clone size are those listed in that table; D and trimming were worked out from the DNA. The sample gives roughly 150,000 clones, more than 65% of which show up once; about 7.8% is in the top ten.

The receptor comes from a woman aged 60-70 years with COVID-19, enrolled during active disease. The V gene is TRBV5-6, the J gene TRBJ1-5, with 9 bases aligning to TRBD1. The source material was peripheral blood. CDR3 in amino acids: CASSLAAGTGQPQHF. The DNA for the CDR3 is TGTGCCAGCAGCTTGGCCGCGGGGACAGGGCAGCCCCAGCATTTT.